The rows below give T cell receptor beta chains drawn from one sample of a study of T cells in Graves' hyperthyroidism and ophthalmopathy. Using its own MiXCR run on the multiplex PCR reads, TCRdb lists one record per CDR3 protein. There are more than 500,000 distinct CDR3 sequences in the sample; 15% to 20% occur only once, and about 29% lies in the top ten. Material: blood. The receptor set was obtained from a woman aged 25 to 39 with Graves' ophthalmopathy. The CDR3 runs from the conserved cysteine through the conserved F or W. The D gene is left open where the match is weak. Size values are once, few and many counts, or a class for expanded clones, and some rows have none.

size	D	V	J	CDR3	DNA
few	NA	TRBV30	TRBJ2-2	CAWGFWTLNTGELFF	TGTGCCTGGGGGTTTTGGACTTTAAACACCGGGGAGCTGTTTTTT
few	NA	TRBV6-5	TRBJ2-5	CASSLTGFQETQYF	TGTGCCAGCAGTTTAACAGGGTTCCAAGAGACCCAGTACTTC
few	TRBD1	TRBV28	TRBJ2-1	CASILRDRVNEQFF	TGTGCCAGCATCCTCCGGGACAGGGTCAATGAGCAGTTCTTC
few	NA	TRBV7-2	TRBJ2-7	CASSLEGTLIGYEQYF	TGTGCCAGCAGCTTAGAGGGGACCTTAATAGGGTACGAGCAGTACTTC
few	NA	TRBV9	TRBJ1-2	CASSEGLGDRGYTF	TGTGCCAGCAGCGAGGGGTTGGGGGACCGGGGCTACACCTTC
many	NA	TRBV3-1	TRBJ1-3	CASSPGTYGPGNTIYF	TGTGCCAGCAGCCCCGGGACCTACGGCCCTGGAAACACCATATATTTT
many	NA	TRBV20-1	TRBJ2-1	CSARDPSRGDNEQFF	TGCAGTGCTAGAGATCCGAGTAGGGGGGACAATGAGCAGTTCTTC
many	TRBD2	TRBV10-3	TRBJ2-1	CASRGGREGEQFF	TGTGCCTCCCGGGGAGGGCGTGAGGGTGAGCAGTTCTTC
few	NA	TRBV12-3/TRBV12-4	TRBJ2-7	CASGLQGMGEQYF	TGTGCCAGCGGACTACAGGGGATGGGCGAGCAGTACTTC
NA	TRBD1	TRBV6-1	TRBJ2-5	CASSSTLRDSVQETQYF	TGTGCCAGCAGTTCAACACTCCGGGACAGCGTTCAAGAGACCCAGTACTTC
many	NA	TRBV7-9	TRBJ2-5	CASSSVLGAETQYF	TGTGCCAGCAGCTCAGTCCTTGGGGCTGAGACCCAGTACTTC
few	NA	TRBV30	TRBJ1-5	CAWSVGRGTYQPQHF	TGTGCCTGGAGTGTGGGCAGGGGAACATATCAGCCCCAGCATTTT
once	NA	TRBV4-2	TRBJ1-5	CASSQERTNSNQPQHF	TGTGCCAGCAGCCAAGAACGAACGAATAGCAATCAGCCCCAGCATTTT
NA	TRBD2	TRBV7-9	TRBJ2-1	CASSLEGAGGSSYNEQFF	TGTGCCAGCAGCTTAGAGGGAGCGGGAGGCAGCTCCTACAATGAGCAGTTCTTC
many	TRBD2	TRBV7-2	TRBJ2-7	CASSFAGENEQYF	TGTGCCAGCAGCTTTGCGGGAGAGAACGAGCAGTACTTC
NA	TRBD2	TRBV7-2	TRBJ2-7	CASSSGWSGRGHEQYF	TGTGCCAGCAGCTCCGGTTGGAGCGGGAGAGGTCACGAGCAGTACTTC
many	NA	TRBV13	TRBJ2-1	CASSPLAIGDEQFF	TGTGCCAGCAGCCCACTAGCAATTGGCGATGAGCAGTTCTTC
many	TRBD2	TRBV28	TRBJ2-3	CASSLFTSGTDTQYF	TGTGCCAGCAGTTTATTTACTAGCGGCACAGATACGCAGTATTTT
NA	NA	TRBV25-1	TRBJ1-1	CASMQIGKGPNTEAFF	TGTGCCAGCATGCAAATAGGGAAGGGTCCGAACACTGAAGCTTTCTTT
many	TRBD1	TRBV28	TRBJ1-3	CASSPRTGHGNTIYF	TGTGCCAGCAGTCCCAGGACAGGGCACGGAAACACCATATATTTT
NA	NA	TRBV4-1	TRBJ1-2	CASSATSAGSFYGYTF	TGCGCCAGCAGCGCCACGAGCGCAGGGAGCTTCTATGGCTACACCTTC
many	NA	TRBV30	TRBJ2-3	CAWSVMAGDTQYF	TGTGCCTGGAGTGTAATGGCCGGAGATACGCAGTATTTT
NA	NA	TRBV7-9	TRBJ1-1	CASSLGLSTEAFF	TGTGCCAGCAGCTTAGGGTTAAGTACTGAAGCTTTCTTT
many	TRBD2	TRBV3-1	TRBJ2-7	CASSQDMSSGYEQYF	TGTGCCAGCAGCCAAGATATGTCTAGCGGATACGAGCAGTACTTC
few	NA	TRBV20-1	TRBJ1-6	CSARDSGYNSPLHF	TGCAGTGCTAGAGATTCAGGTTATAATTCACCCCTCCACTTT
NA	NA	TRBV7-3	TRBJ2-7	CPSGLGQQYEQYF	TGTCCCAGCGGCTTAGGACAGCAGTACGAGCAGTACTTC
NA	NA	TRBV12-3/TRBV12-4	TRBJ1-1	CASSLEAAFF	TGTGCCAGCAGCCTAGAAGCAGCTTTCTTT
many	TRBD1	TRBV6-5	TRBJ1-1	CASSYNRGEAFF	TGTGCCAGCAGTTACAACAGGGGTGAAGCTTTCTTT
NA	NA	TRBV9	TRBJ1-1	CASSVVDTNTEAFF	TGTGCCAGCAGCGTAGTTGACACTAACACTGAAGCTTTCTTT
many	TRBD1	TRBV20-1	TRBJ1-5	CSALYDRGFVQPQHF	TGCAGTGCCCTATATGACAGGGGATTCGTTCAGCCCCAGCATTTT
many	NA	TRBV12-3/TRBV12-4	TRBJ1-1	CASSGTRGRTEAFF	TGTGCCAGCAGCGGAACCAGGGGTAGAACTGAAGCTTTCTTT
NA	TRBD1	TRBV20-1	TRBJ2-5	CSAQKGAVQETQYF	TGCAGTGCACAGAAGGGGGCAGTCCAAGAGACCCAGTACTTC
NA	TRBD2	TRBV6-1	TRBJ2-1	CASTGTSGRMLGEQFF	TGTGCCAGCACCGGGACTAGCGGGAGAATGTTGGGTGAGCAGTTCTTC
NA	NA	TRBV30	TRBJ1-3	CALDRGVVNTIYF	TGTGCCTTAGACCGGGGGGTTGTTAACACCATATATTTT
NA	NA	TRBV29-1	TRBJ2-5	CSVEGGQETQYF	TGCAGCGTGGAGGGCGGACAAGAGACCCAGTACTTC
NA	TRBD1	TRBV7-2	TRBJ1-1	CASSKGQVGWHTEAFF	TGTGCCAGCAGCAAGGGACAGGTGGGTTGGCACACTGAAGCTTTCTTT
many	NA	TRBV7-8	TRBJ2-7	CASSPTDSLYEQYF	TGTGCCAGCAGCCCGACGGACAGCCTCTACGAGCAGTACTTC
NA	TRBD2	TRBV5-1	TRBJ2-1	CASSLSLAESSYNEQFF	TGCGCCAGCAGCTTGAGTCTAGCGGAAAGCTCCTACAATGAGCAGTTCTTC
few	NA	TRBV7-8	TRBJ1-3	CASSRASGNTIYF	TGTGCCAGCTCCAGGGCTTCTGGAAACACCATATATTTT
NA	NA	TRBV5-1	TRBJ2-1	CASSLGSDHFPPYNEQFF	TGCGCCAGCAGCTTAGGCTCGGACCACTTTCCTCCCTACAATGAGCAGTTCTTC
many	TRBD2	TRBV20-1	TRBJ2-3	CSAKTSGDTDTQYF	TGCAGTGCTAAGACTAGCGGGGACACAGATACGCAGTATTTT
NA	TRBD2	TRBV10-3	TRBJ2-7	CAISESDGRAAYEQYF	TGTGCCATCAGTGAGTCAGATGGGAGGGCCGCCTACGAGCAGTACTTC
NA	TRBD2	TRBV20-1	TRBJ2-3	CSARDRNPTSGRVSTQYF	TGCAGTGCTAGAGATCGAAACCCGACTAGCGGGAGGGTTTCTACGCAGTATTTT
many	TRBD2	TRBV14	TRBJ2-3	CASGGTSGRSTDTQYF	TGTGCCAGCGGGGGGACTAGCGGGCGGAGCACAGATACGCAGTATTTT
NA	NA	TRBV6-6	TRBJ2-7	CASSYRARSYEQYF	TGTGCCAGCAGTTACCGGGCAAGGTCCTACGAGCAGTACTTC